The source of this T cell receptor beta chain is a study of CD8 T cells in ankylosing spondylitis. Overall study results and limits: The authors reported significant enrichment of disease-linked clones in matched ankylosing spondylitis synovial fluid. CD8+ cells made up the disease-linked clones, which were relatively rare in peripheral blood.

With molecular barcodes, quantitative 5'-RACE was used to make the TCR beta libraries. One entry per CDR3 protein results from TCRdb running MiXCR on the 5' RACE reads. The data contain some 40,000 distinct CDR3 sequences, approximately 10% of them singletons. This clonotype was recorded at least ten times. Its antigen is not identified. Deletions cut 3 bases from V and 8 bases from J, with 8 bases between. This CDR3 spans 12 amino acids. The germline gives CDR1 SGHDN, CDR2 FVKESK. This clonotype was obtained from a male donor with ankylosing spondylitis or in good health (not recorded which). Sequenced input: blood, either unsorted or a sorted T cell fraction (not recorded which). The V gene is TRBV14, the J gene TRBJ1-5; D unclear. Here the CDR3 DNA reads TGTGCCAGCAGCCAGCCCCGTGAGCCCCAGCATTTT. Its translation: CASSQPREPQHF.